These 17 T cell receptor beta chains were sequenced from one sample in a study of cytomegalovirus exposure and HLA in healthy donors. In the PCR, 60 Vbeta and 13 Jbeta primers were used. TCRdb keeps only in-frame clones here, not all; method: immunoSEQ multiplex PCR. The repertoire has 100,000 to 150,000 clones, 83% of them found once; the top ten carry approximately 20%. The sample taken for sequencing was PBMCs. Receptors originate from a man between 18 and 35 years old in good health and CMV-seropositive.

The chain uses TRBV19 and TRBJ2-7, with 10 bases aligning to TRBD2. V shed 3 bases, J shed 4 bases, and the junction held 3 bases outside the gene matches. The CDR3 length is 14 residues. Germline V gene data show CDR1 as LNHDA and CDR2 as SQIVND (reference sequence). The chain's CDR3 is CASSIASGGYEQYF. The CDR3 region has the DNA TGTGCCAGTAGTATCGCTAGCGGGGGATACGAGCAGTACTTC.

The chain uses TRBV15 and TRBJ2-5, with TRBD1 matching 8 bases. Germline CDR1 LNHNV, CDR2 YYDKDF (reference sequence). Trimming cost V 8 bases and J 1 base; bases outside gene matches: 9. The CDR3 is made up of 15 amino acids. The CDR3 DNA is TGTGCCACCCTGGCCGGGACAGGATCCCAAGAGACCCAGTACTTC. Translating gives CATLAGTGSQETQYF.

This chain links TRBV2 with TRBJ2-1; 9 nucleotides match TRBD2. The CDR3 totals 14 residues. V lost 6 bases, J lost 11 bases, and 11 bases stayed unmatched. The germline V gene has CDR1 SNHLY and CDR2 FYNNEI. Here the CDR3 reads CASSSGSGGLKQFF. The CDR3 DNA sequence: TGTGCCAGCAGCTCGGGTAGCGGGGGCCTTAAGCAGTTCTTC.

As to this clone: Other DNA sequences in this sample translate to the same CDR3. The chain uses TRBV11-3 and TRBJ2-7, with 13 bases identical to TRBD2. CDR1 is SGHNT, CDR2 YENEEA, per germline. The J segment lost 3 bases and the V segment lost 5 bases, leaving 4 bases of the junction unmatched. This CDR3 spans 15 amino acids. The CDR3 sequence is CASSPGLAGVYEQYF. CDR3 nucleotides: TGTGCCAGCAGCCCAGGACTAGCGGGGGTCTACGAGCAGTACTTC.

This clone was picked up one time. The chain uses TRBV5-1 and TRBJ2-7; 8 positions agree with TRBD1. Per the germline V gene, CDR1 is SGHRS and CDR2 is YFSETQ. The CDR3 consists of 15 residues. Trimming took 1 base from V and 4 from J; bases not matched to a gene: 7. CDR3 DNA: TGCGCCAGCAGCTTGTTACAGGGGGAATTGTACGAGCAGTACTTC. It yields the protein CASSLLQGELYEQYF.

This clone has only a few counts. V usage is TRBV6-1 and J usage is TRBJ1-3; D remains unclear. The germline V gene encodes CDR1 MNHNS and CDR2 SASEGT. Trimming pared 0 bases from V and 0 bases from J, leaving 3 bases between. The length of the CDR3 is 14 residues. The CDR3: CASSEARSGNTIYF. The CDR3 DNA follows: TGTGCCAGCAGTGAAGCGCGCTCTGGAAACACCATATATTTT.

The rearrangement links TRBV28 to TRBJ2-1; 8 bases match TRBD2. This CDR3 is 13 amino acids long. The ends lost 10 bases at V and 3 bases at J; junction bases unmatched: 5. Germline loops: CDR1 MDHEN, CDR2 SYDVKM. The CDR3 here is CATVAGYYNEQFF. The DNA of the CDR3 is TGTGCCACCGTAGCGGGGTACTACAATGAGCAGTTCTTC.

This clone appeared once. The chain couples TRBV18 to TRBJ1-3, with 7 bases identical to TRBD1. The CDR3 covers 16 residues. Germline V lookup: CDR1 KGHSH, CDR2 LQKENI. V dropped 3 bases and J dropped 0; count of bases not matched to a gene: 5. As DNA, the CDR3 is TGTGCCAGCTCACCCCCGACAGGGAGCTCTGGAAACACCATATATTTT. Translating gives CASSPPTGSSGNTIYF.

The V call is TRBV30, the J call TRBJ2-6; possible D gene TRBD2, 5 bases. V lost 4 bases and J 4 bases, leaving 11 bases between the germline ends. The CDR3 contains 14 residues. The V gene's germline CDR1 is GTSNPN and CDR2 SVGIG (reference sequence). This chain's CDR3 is CAWIGERGANVLTF. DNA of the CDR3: TGTGCCTGGATTGGGGAGAGGGGGGCCAACGTCCTGACTTTC.

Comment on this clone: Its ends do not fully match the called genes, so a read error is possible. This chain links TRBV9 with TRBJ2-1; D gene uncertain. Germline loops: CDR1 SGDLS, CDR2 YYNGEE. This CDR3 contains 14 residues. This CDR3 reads CASGVAGSYNEQFF. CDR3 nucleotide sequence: TGTGCCAGCGGCGTAGCAGGCTCCTACAATGAGCAGTTCTTC. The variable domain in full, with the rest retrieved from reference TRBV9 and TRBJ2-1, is DSGVTQTPKHLITATGQRVTLRCSPRSGDLSVYWYQQSLDQGLQFLIQYYNGEERAKGNILERFSAQQFPDLHSELNLSSLELGDSALYFCASGVAGSYNEQFFGPGTRLTVL.

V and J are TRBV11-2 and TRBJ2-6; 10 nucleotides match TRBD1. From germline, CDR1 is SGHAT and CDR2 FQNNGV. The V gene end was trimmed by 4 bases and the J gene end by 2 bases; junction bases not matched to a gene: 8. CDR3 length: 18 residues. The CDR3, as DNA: TGTGCCAGCAGCTCCACCCGGGACAGGGGCACTGGGGCCAACGTCCTGACTTTC. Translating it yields CASSSTRDRGTGANVLTF.

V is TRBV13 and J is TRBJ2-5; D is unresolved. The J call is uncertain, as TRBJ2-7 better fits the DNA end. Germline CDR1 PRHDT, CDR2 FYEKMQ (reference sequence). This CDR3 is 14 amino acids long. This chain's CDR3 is CASSSELSSYEQYF. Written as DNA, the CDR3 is TGTGCCAGCAGCTCCGAGCTGAGCTCCTACGAGCAGTACTTC.

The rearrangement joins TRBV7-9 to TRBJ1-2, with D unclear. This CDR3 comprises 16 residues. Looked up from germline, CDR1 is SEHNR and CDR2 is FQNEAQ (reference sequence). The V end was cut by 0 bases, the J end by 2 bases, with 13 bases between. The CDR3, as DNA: TGTGCCAGCAGCTTAGCTGTAGGAGGGCCCAACTATGGCTACACCTTC. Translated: CASSLAVGGPNYGYTF. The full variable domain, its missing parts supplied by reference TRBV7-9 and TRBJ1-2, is DTGVSQNPRHKITKRGQNVTFRCDPISEHNRLYWYRQTLGQGPEFLTYFQNEAQLEKSRLLSDRFSAERPKGSFSTLEIQRTEQGDSAMYLCASSLAVGGPNYGYTFGSGTRLTVV.

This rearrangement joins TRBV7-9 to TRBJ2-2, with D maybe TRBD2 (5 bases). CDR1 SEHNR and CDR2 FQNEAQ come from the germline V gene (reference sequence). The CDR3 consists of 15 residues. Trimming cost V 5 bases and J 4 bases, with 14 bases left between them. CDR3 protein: CASSASGIPTGELFF. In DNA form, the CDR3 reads TGTGCCAGCAGCGCCTCCGGGATACCCACCGGGGAGCTGTTTTTT.

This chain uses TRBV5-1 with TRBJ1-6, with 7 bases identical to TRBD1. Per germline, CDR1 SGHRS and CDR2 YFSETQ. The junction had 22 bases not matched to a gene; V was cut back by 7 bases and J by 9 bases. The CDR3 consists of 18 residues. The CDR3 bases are TGCGCCAGCTCTACCACACACTGGGACAGTAGGAGGGGTTCACCCCTCCACTTT. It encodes CASSTTHWDSRRGSPLHF.

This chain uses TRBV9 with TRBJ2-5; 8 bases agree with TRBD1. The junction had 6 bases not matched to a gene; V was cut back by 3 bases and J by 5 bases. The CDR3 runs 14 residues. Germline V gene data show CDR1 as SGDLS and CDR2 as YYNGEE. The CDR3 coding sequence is TGTGCCAGCAGCGCCAGGACAGGGAGGGAGACCCAGTACTTC. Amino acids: CASSARTGRETQYF.

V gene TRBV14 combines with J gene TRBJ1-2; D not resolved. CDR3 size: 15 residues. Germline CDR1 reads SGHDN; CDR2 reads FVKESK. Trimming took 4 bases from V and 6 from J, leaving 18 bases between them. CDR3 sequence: CASSPIGRPGDGYTF. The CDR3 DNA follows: TGTGCCAGCAGCCCGATAGGCCGCCCGGGAGATGGCTACACCTTC. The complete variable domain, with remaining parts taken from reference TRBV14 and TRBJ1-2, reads EAGVTQFPSHSVIEKGQTVTLRCDPISGHDNLYWYRRVMGKEIKFLLHFVKESKQDESGMPNNRFLAERTGGTYSTLKVQPAELEDSGVYFCASSPIGRPGDGYTFGSGTRLTVV.